This TCR beta chain was identified in a study of CXCR3-negative and CXCR3-positive naive CD8 T cells. Study results and caveats: Between one naive subset and the other, surface CD5 was comparable, and TCR strength was inferred from TRB CDR3 properties. Naive CXCR3-positive and CXCR3-negative cells shared TRBV-TRBJ usage; memory cells diverged. The level of CXCR3 expression partially decreased after cryopreservation; the majority of assays used fresh PBMCs.

Points on this clonotype: Its target is not known.

TRB cDNA was prepared as libraries by UMI-labeled 5' RACE. TCRdb reanalyzed the 5' RACE reads, giving one entry per CDR3 protein sequence and no DNA. Its listing shows about 40,000 distinct CDR3 sequences. The CDR3 runs 13 residues. Germline V gene lookup returns CDR1 SGHVS and CDR2 FNYEAQ. V and J are TRBV7-6 and TRBJ1-2; TCRdb outputs TRBD1, but without DNA this stays unchecked. The TCR sequence derives from a human donor in good health. Some clones in this sample may be carry-over from other donors' samples. The sample taken for sequencing was memory CD8+ T cells from blood. The CDR3 spells CASRISGDHGYTF.